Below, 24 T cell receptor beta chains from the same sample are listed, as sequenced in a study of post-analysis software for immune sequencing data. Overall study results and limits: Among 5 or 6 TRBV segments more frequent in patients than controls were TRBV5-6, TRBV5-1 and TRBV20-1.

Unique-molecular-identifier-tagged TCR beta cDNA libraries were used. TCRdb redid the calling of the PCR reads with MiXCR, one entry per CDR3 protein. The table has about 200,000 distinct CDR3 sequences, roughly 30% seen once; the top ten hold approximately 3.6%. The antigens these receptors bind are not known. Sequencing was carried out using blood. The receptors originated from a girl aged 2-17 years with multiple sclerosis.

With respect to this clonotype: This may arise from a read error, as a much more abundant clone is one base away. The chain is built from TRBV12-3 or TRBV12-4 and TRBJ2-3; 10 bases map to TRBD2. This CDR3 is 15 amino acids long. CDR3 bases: TGTGCCAGCAGCTCAGGACTAGCGGAAGGAGATGCGCAGTATTTT. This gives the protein CASSSGLAEGDAQYF.

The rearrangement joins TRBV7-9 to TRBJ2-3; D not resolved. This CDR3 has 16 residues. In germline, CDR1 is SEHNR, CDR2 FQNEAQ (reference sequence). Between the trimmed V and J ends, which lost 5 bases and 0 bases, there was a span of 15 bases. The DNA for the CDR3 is TGTGCCAGCAGCACAACCGCCGGTGCTAGCACAGATACGCAGTATTTT. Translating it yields CASSTTAGASTDTQYF.

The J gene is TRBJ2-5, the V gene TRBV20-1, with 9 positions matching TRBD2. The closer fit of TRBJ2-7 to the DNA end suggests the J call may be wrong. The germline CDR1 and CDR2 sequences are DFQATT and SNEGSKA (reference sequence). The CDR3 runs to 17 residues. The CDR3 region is CSANRPLGGRVRYEQYF. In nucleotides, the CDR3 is TGCAGTGCTAATAGACCCCTGGGCGGGAGGGTCCGCTACGAGCAGTACTTC.

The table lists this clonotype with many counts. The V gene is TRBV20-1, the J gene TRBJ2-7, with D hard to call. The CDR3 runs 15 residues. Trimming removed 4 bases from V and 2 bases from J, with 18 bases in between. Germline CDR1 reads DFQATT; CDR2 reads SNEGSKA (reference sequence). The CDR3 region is CSATSMGTWTYEQYF. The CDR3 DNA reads TGCAGTGCTACTTCTATGGGCACCTGGACCTACGAGCAGTACTTC.

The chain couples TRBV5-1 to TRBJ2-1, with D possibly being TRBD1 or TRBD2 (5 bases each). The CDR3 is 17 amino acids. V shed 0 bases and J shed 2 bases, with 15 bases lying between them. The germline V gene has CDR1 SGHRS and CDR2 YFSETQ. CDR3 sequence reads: CASSLGGWGAAYNEQFF. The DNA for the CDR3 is TGCGCCAGCAGCTTGGGGGGGTGGGGTGCGGCCTACAATGAGCAGTTCTTC.

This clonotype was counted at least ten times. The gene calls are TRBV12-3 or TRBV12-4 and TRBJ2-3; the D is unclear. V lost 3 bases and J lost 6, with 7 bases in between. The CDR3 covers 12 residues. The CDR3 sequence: CASSFHLDTQYF. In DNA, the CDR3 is TGTGCCAGCAGTTTTCATCTGGATACGCAGTATTTT.

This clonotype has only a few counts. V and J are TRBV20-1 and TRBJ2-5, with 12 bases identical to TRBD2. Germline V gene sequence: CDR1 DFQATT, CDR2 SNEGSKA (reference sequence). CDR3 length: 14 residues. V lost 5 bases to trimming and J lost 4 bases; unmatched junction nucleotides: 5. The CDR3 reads CSALTSGSGETQYF. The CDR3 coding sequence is TGCAGTGCTCTGACTAGCGGGAGTGGAGAGACCCAGTACTTC.

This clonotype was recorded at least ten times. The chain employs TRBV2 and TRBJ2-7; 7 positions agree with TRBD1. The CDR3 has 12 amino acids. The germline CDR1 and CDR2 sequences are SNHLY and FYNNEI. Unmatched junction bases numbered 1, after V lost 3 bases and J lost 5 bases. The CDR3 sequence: CASSDDRDEQYF. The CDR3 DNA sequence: TGTGCCAGCAGTGACGACAGGGACGAGCAGTACTTC.

The CDR3 sequence is CASSGRAWRNQPQHF. CDR3 sequence (DNA): TGTGCCAGCAGCGGTCGTGCCTGGCGGAATCAGCCCCAGCATTTT. The J gene is TRBJ1-5, the V gene TRBV2; D call uncertain. The CDR3 extends over 15 amino acids. V was clipped by 6 bases and J by 4 bases, with 16 bases between them. The germline CDR1 and CDR2 sequences are SNHLY and FYNNEI.

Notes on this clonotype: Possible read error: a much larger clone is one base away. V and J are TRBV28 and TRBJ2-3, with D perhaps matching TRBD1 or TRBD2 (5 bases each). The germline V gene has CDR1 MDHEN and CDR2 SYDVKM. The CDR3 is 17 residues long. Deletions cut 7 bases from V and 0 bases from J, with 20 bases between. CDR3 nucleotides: TGTGCCAGCACTACTTCTAGACGGGACGGCAGCACAGATACGCAGTATTTT. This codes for CASTTSRRDGSTDTQYF.

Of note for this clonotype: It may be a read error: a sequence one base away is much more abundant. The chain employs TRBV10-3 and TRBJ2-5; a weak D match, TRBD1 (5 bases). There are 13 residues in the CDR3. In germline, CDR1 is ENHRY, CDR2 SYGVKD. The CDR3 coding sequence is TGTGTCATCAGTGGCCCTAAGGGGGAGACCCAGTACTTC. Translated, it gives CVISGPKGETQYF.

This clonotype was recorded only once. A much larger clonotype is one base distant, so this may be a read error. For the CDR3, the DNA is TGTGCCAGCAGTGAAGAGGCGGGAGGGCATAGTGAGCAGTTCTTC. Its protein is CASSEEAGGHSEQFF. V usage is TRBV2 and J usage is TRBJ2-1; 9 positions agree with TRBD2. Germline trimming cut 1 base from V and 9 bases from J; bases unmatched to any gene: 7. The germline V gene has CDR1 SNHLY and CDR2 FYNNEI. This CDR3 contains 15 residues. The whole variable domain, filled in from reference TRBV2 and TRBJ2-1, reads EPEVTQTPSHQVTQMGQEVILRCVPISNHLYFYWYRQILGQKVEFLVSFYNNEISEKSEIFDDQFSVERPDGSNFTLKIRSTKLEDSAMYFCASSEEAGGHSEQFFGPGTRLTVL.

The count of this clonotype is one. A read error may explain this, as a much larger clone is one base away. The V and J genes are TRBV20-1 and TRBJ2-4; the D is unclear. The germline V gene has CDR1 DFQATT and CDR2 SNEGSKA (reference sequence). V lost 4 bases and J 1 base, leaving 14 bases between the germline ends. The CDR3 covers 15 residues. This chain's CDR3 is CSAKRSMGAKNIQYF. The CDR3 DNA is TGCAGTGCTAAGCGCAGTATGGGGGCCAAAAACATTCAGTACTTC.

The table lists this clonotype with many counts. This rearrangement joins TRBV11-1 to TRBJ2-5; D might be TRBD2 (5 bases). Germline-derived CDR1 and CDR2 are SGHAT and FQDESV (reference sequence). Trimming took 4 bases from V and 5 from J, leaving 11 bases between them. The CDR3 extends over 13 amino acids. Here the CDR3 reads CASSSGWRETQYF. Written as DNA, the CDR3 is TGTGCCAGCAGCTCGGGATGGCGGGAGACCCAGTACTTC.

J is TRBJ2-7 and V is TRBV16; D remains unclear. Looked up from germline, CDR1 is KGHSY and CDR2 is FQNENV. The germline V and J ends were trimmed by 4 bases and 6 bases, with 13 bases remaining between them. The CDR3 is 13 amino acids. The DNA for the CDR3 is TGTGCCAGCAGCCCGTACCGGGTGGGCGAGCAGTACTTC. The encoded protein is CASSPYRVGEQYF.

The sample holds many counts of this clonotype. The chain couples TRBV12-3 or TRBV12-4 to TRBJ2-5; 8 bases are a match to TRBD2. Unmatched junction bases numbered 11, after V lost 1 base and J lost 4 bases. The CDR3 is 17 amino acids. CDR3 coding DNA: TGTGCCAGCAGTTTAGGTCTCGGGGGGGCCTTGAGAGAGACCCAGTACTTC. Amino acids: CASSLGLGGALRETQYF.

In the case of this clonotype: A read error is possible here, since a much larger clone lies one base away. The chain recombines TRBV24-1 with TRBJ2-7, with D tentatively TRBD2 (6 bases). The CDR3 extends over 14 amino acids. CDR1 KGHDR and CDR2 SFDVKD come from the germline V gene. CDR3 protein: CVTSDGQLGGEQYF. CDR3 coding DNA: TGTGTCACCAGTGATGGTCAGCTTGGGGGGGAGCAGTACTTC.

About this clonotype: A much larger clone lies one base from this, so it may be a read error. This chain's CDR3 is CASSLAYNEQYF. The CDR3 region has the DNA TGTGCCAGCAGCTTAGCGTACAATGAGCAGTACTTC. J is TRBJ2-1 and V is TRBV7-2; D unresolved. TRBJ2-7 matches the DNA end more closely, so the J call is doubtful. CDR3 length: 12 residues. Germline-derived CDR1 and CDR2 are SGHTA and FQGNSA.

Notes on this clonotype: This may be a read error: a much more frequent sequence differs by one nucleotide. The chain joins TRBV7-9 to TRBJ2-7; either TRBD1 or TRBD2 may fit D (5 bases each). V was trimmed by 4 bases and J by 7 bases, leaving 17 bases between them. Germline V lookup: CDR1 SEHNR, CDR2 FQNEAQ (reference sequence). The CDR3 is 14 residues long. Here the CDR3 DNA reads TGTGCCAGCAGCTCCCGGGACGCGACCAATGAGCAGTACTTC. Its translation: CASSSRDATNEQYF.

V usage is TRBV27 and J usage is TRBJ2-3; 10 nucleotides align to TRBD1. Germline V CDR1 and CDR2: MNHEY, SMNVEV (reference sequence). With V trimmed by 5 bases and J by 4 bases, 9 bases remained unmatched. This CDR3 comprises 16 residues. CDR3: CASSVRDRGAPDTQYF. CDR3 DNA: TGTGCCAGCAGTGTCCGGGACAGGGGCGCTCCAGATACGCAGTATTTT.

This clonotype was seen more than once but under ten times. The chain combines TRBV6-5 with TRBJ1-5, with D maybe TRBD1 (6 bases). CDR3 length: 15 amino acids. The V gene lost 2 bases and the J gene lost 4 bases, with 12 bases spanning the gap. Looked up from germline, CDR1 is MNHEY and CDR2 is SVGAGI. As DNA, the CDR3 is TGTGCCAGCAGTTACAGGAGGGGGGGGAATCAGCCCCAGCATTTT. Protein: CASSYRRGGNQPQHF.

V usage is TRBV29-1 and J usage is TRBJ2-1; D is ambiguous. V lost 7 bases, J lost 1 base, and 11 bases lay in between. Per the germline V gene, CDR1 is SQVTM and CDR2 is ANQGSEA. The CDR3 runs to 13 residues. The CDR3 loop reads CSASAVSYNEQFF. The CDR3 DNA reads TGCAGCGCCTCAGCAGTTTCCTACAATGAGCAGTTCTTC.

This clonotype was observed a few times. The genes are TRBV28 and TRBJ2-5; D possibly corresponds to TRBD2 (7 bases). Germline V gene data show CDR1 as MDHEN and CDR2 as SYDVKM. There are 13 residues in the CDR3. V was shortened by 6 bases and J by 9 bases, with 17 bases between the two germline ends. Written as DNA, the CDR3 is TGTGCCAGCAGGGGGGGGCCGGCCACGGCCCAGTACTTC. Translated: CASRGGPATAQYF. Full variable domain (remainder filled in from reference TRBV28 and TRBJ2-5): DVKVTQSSRYLVKRTGEKVFLECVQDMDHENMFWYRQDPGLGLRLIYFSYDVKMKEKGDIPEGYSVSREKKERFSLILESASTNQTSMYLCASRGGPATAQYFGPGTRLLVL.

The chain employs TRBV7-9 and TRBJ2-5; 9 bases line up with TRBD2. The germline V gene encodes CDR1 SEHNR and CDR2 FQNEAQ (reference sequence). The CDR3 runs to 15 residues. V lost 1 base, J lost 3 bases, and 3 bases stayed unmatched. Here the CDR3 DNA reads TGTGCCAGCAGCTTAGTGGCTAGCGGGAAAGAGACCCAGTACTTC. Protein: CASSLVASGKETQYF.